A selection of T cell receptor beta chains follows, all from one sample in a study of cytomegalovirus exposure and HLA in healthy donors. Clones were sequenced by immunoSEQ multiplex PCR, and TCRdb holds only the in-frame ones, with some missing. The sample lists about 180,000 clones; around four fifths were seen once. What was sequenced was PBMCs. The source of these receptors is a young woman in good health and CMV-seronegative. Each CDR3 is given with its conserved first and last residue. D genes are given only for firm matches. The listing skips clone size in some rows; elsewhere it reads once, few, many or a size class.

CDR3 length,V gene,D gene,clone size,J gene,CDR3 protein,CDR3 DNA
15,TRBV5-1,NA,NA,TRBJ2-5,CASSLIPGPQETQYF,TGCGCCAGCAGCTTGATCCCAGGGCCTCAAGAGACCCAGTACTTC
15,TRBV30,TRBD1,NA,TRBJ2-7,CAWSVRQGRSYEQYF,TGTGCCTGGAGTGTACGACAGGGGAGGTCCTACGAGCAGTACTTC
19,TRBV4-2,TRBD1,NA,TRBJ2-1,CASSPNHPQGDREGNEQFF,TGTGCCAGCAGCCCTAACCACCCCCAGGGGGACAGGGAGGGAAATGAGCAGTTCTTC
13,TRBV6-1,TRBD1,NA,TRBJ1-2,CASKEGQLYGYTF,TGTGCCAGCAAAGAGGGACAGCTCTATGGCTACACCTTC
15,TRBV6-5,TRBD2,once,TRBJ2-3,CASSRLAGATDTQYF,TGTGCCAGCAGTAGACTAGCGGGGGCCACAGATACGCAGTATTTT
15,TRBV6-1,NA,NA,TRBJ2-1,CASSLDGGLLDEQFF,TGTGCCAGCAGTCTGGACGGCGGGCTCTTGGATGAGCAGTTCTTC
15,TRBV2,TRBD2,NA,TRBJ2-1,CASSDSGGSYNEQFF,TGTGCCAGCAGTGACAGCGGGGGATCCTACAATGAGCAGTTCTTC
15,TRBV5-1,NA,NA,TRBJ2-3,CASSLAETGTDTQYF,TGCGCCAGCAGCTTGGCCGAGACAGGCACAGATACGCAGTATTTT
16,TRBV19,TRBD2,NA,TRBJ2-3,CASSIGTAGGPDTQYF,TGTGCCAGTAGTATAGGAACAGCGGGGGGGCCAGATACGCAGTATTTT
16,TRBV15,TRBD2,NA,TRBJ2-5,CATSRDLAGGPETQYF,TGTGCCACCAGCAGAGATCTGGCGGGGGGGCCAGAGACCCAGTACTTC
16,TRBV6-4,TRBD1,NA,TRBJ1-5,CASSDLGGAGSQPQHF,TGTGCCAGCAGTGACTTAGGGGGCGCTGGGTCTCAGCCCCAGCATTTT
14,TRBV5-1,NA,NA,TRBJ2-2,CASVRTANTGELFF,TGCGCCAGCGTAAGGACAGCCAACACCGGGGAGCTGTTTTTT
15,TRBV7-3,NA,NA,TRBJ1-6,CASSPQAGNNSPLHF,TGTGCCAGCAGCCCCCAAGCCGGGAATAATTCACCCCTCCACTTT
13,TRBV30,TRBD1,NA,TRBJ1-5,CAWGQGLGQPQHF,TGTGCCTGGGGACAGGGGCTCGGACAGCCCCAGCATTTT
15,TRBV6-5,TRBD1,NA,TRBJ1-6,CASRSDTGVNSPLHF,TGTGCCAGCAGGTCCGACACAGGGGTTAATTCACCCCTCCACTTT
16,TRBV30,TRBD2,NA,TRBJ2-1,CAWSVPSGGVYNEQFF,TGTGCCTGGAGTGTACCTAGCGGGGGGGTTTACAATGAGCAGTTCTTC
16,TRBV6-5,TRBD1,NA,TRBJ2-7,CASSYDSPGQGSEQYF,TGTGCCAGCAGTTACGACTCGCCGGGACAGGGGAGCGAGCAGTACTTC
16,TRBV15,TRBD2,NA,TRBJ2-5,CATSPLGLAGGETQYF,TGTGCCACCAGCCCTTTGGGACTAGCGGGGGGTGAGACCCAGTACTTC
14,TRBV14,NA,NA,TRBJ1-6,CASRPRRDNSPLHF,TGTGCCAGCAGACCGAGACGGGATAATTCACCCCTCCACTTT
14,TRBV27,NA,once,TRBJ2-7,CASSSYRGAVEQYF,TGTGCCAGCAGTTCTTACCGGGGGGCCGTCGAGCAGTACTTC
12,TRBV6-5,NA,NA,TRBJ2-7,CASSGGTAGRYF,TGTGCCAGCAGTGGCGGTACGGCAGGGCGATACTTC
13,TRBV7-8,NA,NA,TRBJ2-7,CASSRDSGYEQYF,TGTGCCAGCAGCCGGGACAGCGGGTACGAGCAGTACTTC
17,TRBV4-1,NA,NA,TRBJ2-1,CASSQERSSERIDEQFF,TGCGCCAGCAGCCAAGAAAGATCTAGCGAGAGGATCGATGAGCAGTTCTTC
14,TRBV5-4,NA,NA,TRBJ2-5,CASSSFGGQETQYF,TGTGCCAGCAGCTCTTTTGGAGGCCAAGAGACCCAGTACTTC
18,TRBV27,TRBD2,NA,TRBJ2-3,CASSPTSGATSRPDTQYF,TGTGCCAGCAGCCCTACTAGCGGGGCTACCTCTAGGCCAGATACGCAGTATTTT
12,TRBV29-1,NA,NA,TRBJ2-7,CSVDVGPYEQYF,TGCAGCGTTGATGTGGGGCCCTACGAGCAGTACTTC
14,TRBV11-3,NA,once,TRBJ1-1,CASSSRQAGARVFF,TGTGCCAGCAGCTCCCGCCAGGCGGGCGCTCGAGTTTTCTTT
16,TRBV7-8,NA,NA,TRBJ2-1,CASSLGDRPGYNEQFF,TGTGCCAGCAGCTTAGGAGACAGACCCGGTTACAATGAGCAGTTCTTC
15,TRBV5-1,NA,NA,TRBJ1-1,CASSLFPGPNTEAFF,TGCGCCAGCAGCTTGTTCCCAGGCCCAAACACTGAAGCTTTCTTT
13,TRBV30,TRBD1,NA,TRBJ1-2,CAWSWDSNYGYTF,TGTGCCTGGAGTTGGGACAGTAACTATGGCTACACCTTC
14,TRBV7-9,NA,NA,TRBJ1-4,CASSLRGLGEKLFF,TGTGCCAGCAGCTTACGGGGGTTGGGTGAAAAACTGTTTTTT
15,TRBV7-9,NA,NA,TRBJ2-7,CASSPPGRGAREQYF,TGTGCCAGCAGCCCCCCCGGGCGCGGGGCTAGAGAGCAGTACTTC
14,TRBV5-1,TRBD1,NA,TRBJ2-7,CASSLGGTAYEQYF,TGCGCCAGCAGCTTGGGTGGGACAGCCTACGAGCAGTACTTC
12,TRBV7-2,NA,few,TRBJ1-4,CASSPQGEKLFF,TGTGCCAGCAGCCCCCAGGGGGAAAAACTGTTTTTT
13,TRBV30,NA,NA,TRBJ1-1,CAWTAGRGTEAFF,TGTGCCTGGACCGCCGGGAGGGGCACTGAAGCTTTCTTT
14,TRBV18,NA,few,TRBJ2-7,CASSPPGRNYEQYF,TGTGCCAGCTCACCACCGGGCAGGAACTACGAGCAGTACTTC
12,TRBV7-9,NA,NA,TRBJ1-6,CASCRGNSPLHF,TGTGCCAGCTGCAGGGGCAATTCACCCCTCCACTTT
11,TRBV2,NA,NA,TRBJ2-7,CASRYGGEQYF,TGTGCCAGCAGATACGGGGGCGAGCAGTACTTC
15,TRBV12-5,TRBD2,NA,TRBJ2-1,CASGLSSGPYNEQFF,TGTGCTAGTGGTTTAAGTAGCGGGCCTTACAATGAGCAGTTCTTC
16,TRBV7-9,TRBD2,NA,TRBJ2-5,CASGTSGGAGQETQYF,TGTGCCAGCGGGACTAGCGGGGGGGCAGGCCAAGAGACCCAGTACTTC
16,TRBV7-3,TRBD1,NA,TRBJ2-2,CASSPTPTGAAGELFF,TGTGCCAGCAGTCCCACACCGACAGGGGCCGCCGGGGAGCTGTTTTTT
15,TRBV16,TRBD1,NA,TRBJ1-1,CASSRQGPGNTEAFF,TGTGCCAGCAGCCGACAGGGGCCGGGGAACACTGAAGCTTTCTTT
14,TRBV6-1,NA,NA,TRBJ1-5,CASSEGLINQPQHF,TGTGCCAGCAGTGAGGGACTTATCAATCAGCCCCAGCATTTT
12,TRBV19,TRBD1,NA,TRBJ2-2,CASDRGPRELFF,TGTGCCAGCGACAGGGGGCCGAGGGAGCTGTTTTTT
12,TRBV2,NA,NA,TRBJ1-1,CASARQNTEAFF,TGTGCCAGCGCCCGACAGAACACTGAAGCTTTCTTT
14,TRBV6-6,TRBD1,NA,TRBJ1-3,CASSLKQGGVTIYF,TGTGCCAGCAGTTTAAAACAGGGGGGGGTGACCATATATTTT
14,TRBV5-1,NA,NA,TRBJ2-7,CASSLGGRSYEQYF,TGCGCCAGCAGCTTGGGGGGCAGATCCTACGAGCAGTACTTC
13,TRBV10-2,TRBD1,NA,TRBJ2-2,CASRDRDPGELFF,TGCGCCAGTCGAGACAGGGATCCCGGGGAGCTGTTTTTT
13,TRBV2,NA,few,TRBJ1-5,CASSWEGRQPQHF,TGTGCCAGCAGTTGGGAGGGCAGACAGCCCCAGCATTTT
15,TRBV5-4,TRBD1,NA,TRBJ2-1,CASSSGTGFHNEQFF,TGTGCCAGCAGCTCCGGGACAGGGTTTCACAATGAGCAGTTCTTC
17,TRBV4-1,TRBD1,NA,TRBJ2-3,CASRKSRTGANTDTQYF,TGCGCCAGCAGAAAATCGAGGACAGGGGCTAATACAGATACGCAGTATTTT
14,TRBV7-3,NA,NA,TRBJ1-2,CASSLMGGNYGYTF,TGTGCCAGCAGCTTAATGGGGGGTAACTATGGCTACACCTTC
15,TRBV6-4,TRBD1,once,TRBJ1-1,CASRDRDSMNTEAFF,TGTGCCAGCAGAGACCGGGACAGCATGAACACTGAAGCTTTCTTT
13,TRBV18,NA,NA,TRBJ2-5,CASSLDLRETQYF,TGTGCCAGCTCATTGGACTTGAGGGAGACCCAGTACTTC
14,TRBV6-5,TRBD1,NA,TRBJ2-5,CASSYRGQRETQYF,TGTGCCAGCAGTTACAGGGGGCAGAGAGAGACCCAGTACTTC
18,TRBV14,TRBD2,NA,TRBJ2-3,CASSPRLVAGGFPDTQYF,TGTGCCAGCAGCCCCCGGTTGGTGGCGGGGGGTTTCCCAGATACGCAGTATTTT
15,TRBV12-5,TRBD1,NA,TRBJ1-5,CASGPGQGFDQPQHF,TGTGCTAGTGGTCCGGGACAGGGGTTCGATCAGCCCCAGCATTTT